The sequence of this T cell receptor beta chain was determined in a study of response to subunit inactivated influenza vaccine. V lost 3 bases and J 6 bases, leaving 15 bases between the germline ends. This CDR3 has 14 amino acids. The V gene's germline CDR1 is SGHTA and CDR2 FQGNSA. Study results and caveats: The authors suggested that every seasonal influenza vaccination recruits few new T cells.

Each CDR3 protein gets one entry after TCRdb re-called the RT-PCR reads with MiXCR. The sample consists of a few hundred thousand distinct CDR3 sequences, 9% to 15% of them appearing once. This clonotype has more than one count but fewer than ten. Its antigen remains unidentified. The TCR sequence derives from a man between 45 and 60 years old who received an inactivated influenza vaccine. This chain links TRBV7-2 with TRBJ2-7; maybe TRBD2 (6 bases). Sequenced material: non-naive T cells sorted from PBMCs, taken less than 15 days before vaccination. CDR3 nucleotides: TGTGCCAGCAGCTTCTTGGAGGGATCGGTCGAGCAGTACTTC. Protein: CASSFLEGSVEQYF.